The present TCR beta chain was sequenced within a study of response to subunit inactivated influenza vaccine. Study results and caveats: Researchers suggested that each seasonal influenza vaccination recruits few new T cells.

A single record per CDR3 protein comes from TCRdb applying MiXCR to the RT-PCR reads. This sample has around 530,000 distinct CDR3 sequences, with approximately 10% found just once. This clonotype has ten or more counts. Its antigen is undetermined. This TCR derives from a man over 45 who received an inactivated influenza vaccine. Source: PBMCs from blood, taken on the day of vaccination.

The CDR3 region is CASSPRTGRSYEQYF. The CDR3 nucleotides are TGTGCCAGCAGTCCCCGGACAGGCCGCTCCTACGAGCAGTACTTC. V and J are TRBV12-3 or TRBV12-4 and TRBJ2-7; 7 bases map to TRBD1. This CDR3 has 15 amino acids. V trimming: 5 bases; J trimming: 0 bases; junction bases outside the gene matches: 7.